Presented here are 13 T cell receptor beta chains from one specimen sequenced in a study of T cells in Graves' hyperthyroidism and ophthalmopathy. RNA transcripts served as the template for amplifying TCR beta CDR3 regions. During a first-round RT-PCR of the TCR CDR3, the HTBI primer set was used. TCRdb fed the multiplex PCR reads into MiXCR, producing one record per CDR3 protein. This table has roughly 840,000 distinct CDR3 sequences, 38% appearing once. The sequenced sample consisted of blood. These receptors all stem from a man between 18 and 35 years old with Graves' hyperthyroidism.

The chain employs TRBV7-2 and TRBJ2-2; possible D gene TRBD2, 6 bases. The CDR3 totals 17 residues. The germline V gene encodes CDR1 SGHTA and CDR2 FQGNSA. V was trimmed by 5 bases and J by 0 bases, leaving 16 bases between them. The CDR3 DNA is TGTGCCAGCAGCCACCTCATAGCGGTCGCGAACACCGGGGAGCTGTTTTTT. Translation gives CASSHLIAVANTGELFF.

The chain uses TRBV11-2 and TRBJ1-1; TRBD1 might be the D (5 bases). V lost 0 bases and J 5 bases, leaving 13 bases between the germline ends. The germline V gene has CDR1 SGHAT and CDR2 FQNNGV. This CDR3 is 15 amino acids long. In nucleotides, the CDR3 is TGTGCCAGCAGCTTAGACTTGGACGGGGGGACTGAAGCTTTCTTT. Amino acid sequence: CASSLDLDGGTEAFF. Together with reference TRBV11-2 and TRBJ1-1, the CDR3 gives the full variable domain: EAGVAQSPRYKIIEKRQSVAFWCNPISGHATLYWYQQILGQGPKLLIQFQNNGVVDDSQLPKDRFSAERLKGVDSTLKIQPAKLEDSAVYLCASSLDLDGGTEAFFGQGTRLTVV.

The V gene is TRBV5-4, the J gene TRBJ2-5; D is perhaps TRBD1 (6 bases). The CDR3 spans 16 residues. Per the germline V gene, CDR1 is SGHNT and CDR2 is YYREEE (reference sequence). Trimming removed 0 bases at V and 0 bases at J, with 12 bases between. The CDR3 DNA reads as TGTGCCAGCAGCTTGGCGGCCTCAGGGGACCAAGAGACCCAGTACTTC. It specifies CASSLAASGDQETQYF.

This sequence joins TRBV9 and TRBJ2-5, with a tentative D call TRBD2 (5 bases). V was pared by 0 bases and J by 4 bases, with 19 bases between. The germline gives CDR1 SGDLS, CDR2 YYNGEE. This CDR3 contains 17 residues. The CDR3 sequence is CASSVGSLGREGETQYF. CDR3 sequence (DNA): TGTGCCAGCAGCGTAGGTTCTCTAGGTCGAGAGGGAGAGACCCAGTACTTC.

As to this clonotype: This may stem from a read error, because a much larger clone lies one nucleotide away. This CDR3 is CASSFGEGLNSPLHF. CDR3 coding DNA: TGTGCCAGCAGCTTCGGCGAAGGGTTGAATTCACCCCTCCACTTT. This chain connects TRBV2 to TRBJ1-6; D call uncertain. Per germline, CDR1 SNHLY and CDR2 FYNNEI. V lost 6 bases to trimming and J lost 7 bases, with 16 bases between them. This CDR3 has 15 residues.

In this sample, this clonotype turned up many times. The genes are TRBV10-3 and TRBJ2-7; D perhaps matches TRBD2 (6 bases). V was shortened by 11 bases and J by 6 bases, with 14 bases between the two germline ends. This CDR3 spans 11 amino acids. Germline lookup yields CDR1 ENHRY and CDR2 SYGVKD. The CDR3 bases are TGTGCCTCGACGGGGGAACGCGAGCAGTACTTC. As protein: CASTGEREQYF.

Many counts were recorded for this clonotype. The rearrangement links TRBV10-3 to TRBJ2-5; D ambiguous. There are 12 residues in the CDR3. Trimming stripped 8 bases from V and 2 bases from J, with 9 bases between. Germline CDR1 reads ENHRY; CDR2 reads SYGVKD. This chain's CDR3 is CAIFDGQETQYF. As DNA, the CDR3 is TGTGCCATCTTTGACGGGCAAGAGACCCAGTACTTC.

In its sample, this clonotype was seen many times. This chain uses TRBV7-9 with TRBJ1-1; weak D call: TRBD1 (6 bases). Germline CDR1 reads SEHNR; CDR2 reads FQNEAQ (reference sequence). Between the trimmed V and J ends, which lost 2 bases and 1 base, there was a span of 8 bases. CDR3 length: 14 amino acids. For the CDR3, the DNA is TGTGCCAGCAGCTTACTACAGGGGAACACTGAAGCTTTCTTT. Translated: CASSLLQGNTEAFF.

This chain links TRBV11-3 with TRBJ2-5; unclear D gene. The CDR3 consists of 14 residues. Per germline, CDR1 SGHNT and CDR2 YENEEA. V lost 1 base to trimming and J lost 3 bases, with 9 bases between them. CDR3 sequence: CASSLGGKKETQYF. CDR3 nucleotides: TGTGCCAGCAGCTTAGGTGGAAAAAAAGAGACCCAGTACTTC.

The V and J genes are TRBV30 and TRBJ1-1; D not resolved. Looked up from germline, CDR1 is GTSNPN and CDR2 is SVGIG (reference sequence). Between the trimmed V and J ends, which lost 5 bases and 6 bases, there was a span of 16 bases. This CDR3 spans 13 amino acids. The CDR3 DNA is TGTGCCTGGGGTCTGACGGCGGAGGCTGAAGCTTTCTTT. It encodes CAWGLTAEAEAFF.

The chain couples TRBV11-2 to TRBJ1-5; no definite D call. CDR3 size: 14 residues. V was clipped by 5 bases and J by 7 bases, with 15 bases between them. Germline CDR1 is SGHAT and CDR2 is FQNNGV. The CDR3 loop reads CASSPLPGGQPQHF. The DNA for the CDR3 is TGTGCCAGCAGCCCTCTCCCGGGTGGACAGCCCCAGCATTTT.

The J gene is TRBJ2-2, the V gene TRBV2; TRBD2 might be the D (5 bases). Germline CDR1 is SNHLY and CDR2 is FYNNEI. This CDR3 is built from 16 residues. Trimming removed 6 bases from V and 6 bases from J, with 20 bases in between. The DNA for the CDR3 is TGTGCCAGCAGCTCATATCGGACTCCCAAACCCGGGGAGCTGTTTTTT. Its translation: CASSSYRTPKPGELFF.

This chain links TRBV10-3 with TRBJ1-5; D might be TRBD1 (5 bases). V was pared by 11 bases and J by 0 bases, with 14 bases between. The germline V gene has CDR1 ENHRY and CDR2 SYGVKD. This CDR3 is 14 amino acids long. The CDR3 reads CAERSGDSNQPQHF. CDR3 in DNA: TGTGCCGAACGGTCGGGGGATAGCAATCAGCCCCAGCATTTT.